This T cell receptor (beta chain) was obtained from a study of radiation and T cells in renal cell carcinoma. Profiling relied on immunoSEQ multiplex PCR, and the TCRdb table lists in-frame clones only, not all of them. The data contain roughly 53,000 clones, about 83% of them singletons. This sample's time point: baseline pretreatment blood. The treatment was: 15 Gy SBRT to primary tumor, nephrectomy 4 weeks later. CDR3 length equals 15 residues. Germline V CDR1 and CDR2: ENHRY, SYGVKD. The V and J ends lost 10 bases and 1 base respectively, with 19 bases between them. This sequence was found in a woman aged 70-85 years with renal cell carcinoma. V and J are TRBV10-3 and TRBJ2-5; perhaps D is TRBD1 or TRBD2 (5 bases each). Specimen: blood, collected from a patient whose treatment included radiotherapy and nephrectomy. CDR3 DNA: TGTGCCACCCAGATTTCCGGGACCGCCCAAGAGACCCAGTACTTC. It yields the protein CATQISGTAQETQYF.